This passage covers 15 T cell receptor beta chains from one sample sequenced in a study of radiotherapy plus CTLA-4 blockade in lung cancer. Clones were sequenced by immunoSEQ multiplex PCR, and TCRdb holds only the in-frame ones, with some missing. The data contain 90,000 or so clones, around four fifths of them seen just once; the ten biggest clones take up 0.82%. This specimen consisted of peripheral blood, obtained from a patient treated with radiotherapy plus ipilimumab. All receptors come from a human donor with non-small cell lung cancer who had stable disease on radiotherapy plus ipilimumab.

The V call is TRBV10-3, the J call TRBJ1-6, with D uncertain. Trimming left V 0 bases short and J 5 bases short, with 11 bases between. From germline, CDR1 is ENHRY and CDR2 SYGVKD. The CDR3 totals 16 residues. In nucleotides, the CDR3 is TGTGCCATCAGTGAGTCTTGGGCAGATAATAATTCACCCCTCCACTTT. This encodes CAISESWADNNSPLHF.

The chain combines TRBV28 with TRBJ1-1; D is undetermined. CDR1 and CDR2 from the germline V gene are MDHEN and SYDVKM. Trimming cost V 2 bases and J 7 bases, with 8 bases left between them. The CDR3 runs to 12 residues. CDR3 DNA: TGTGCCAGCAGTTTAAGGACCAGTGAAGCTTTCTTT. Translating gives CASSLRTSEAFF.

The chain links TRBV11-2 to TRBJ1-2, with TRBD1 matching over 8 bases. The CDR3 sequence is 15 residues long. Per the germline V gene, CDR1 is SGHAT and CDR2 is FQNNGV. V was clipped by 5 bases and J by 4 bases; unmatched bases: 9. CDR3 sequence (DNA): TGTGCCAGCAGCCCGCTGGACAGGGTTTTCTATGGCTACACCTTC. Its protein product is CASSPLDRVFYGYTF.

This clone came up a few times. The CDR3 region is CASSVKQLNQPQHF. The CDR3 nucleotides are TGTGCCAGCAGTGTAAAGCAGTTGAATCAGCCCCAGCATTTT. The chain links TRBV2 to TRBJ1-5; D not certain. The CDR3 covers 14 residues. Trimming shortened V by 4 bases and J by 4 bases, and 11 bases separated the two germline ends. Looked up from germline, CDR1 is SNHLY and CDR2 is FYNNEI.

J is TRBJ2-3 and V is TRBV30, with a weak D call TRBD2 (6 bases). In germline, CDR1 is GTSNPN, CDR2 SVGIG (reference sequence). The CDR3 length is 13 residues. Trimming removed 5 bases at V and 0 bases at J, with 9 bases between. The CDR3 DNA follows: TGTGCCTGGGAGGGAGGAAGCACAGATACGCAGTATTTT. Its protein is CAWEGGSTDTQYF.

On this clone: Within the sample, other DNA sequences also encode this same CDR3. The chain carries TRBV30 and TRBJ1-1; weak D call: TRBD1 (6 bases). The germline V gene encodes CDR1 GTSNPN and CDR2 SVGIG (reference sequence). The CDR3 is 15 amino acids. The V end was cut by 0 bases, the J end by 1 base, with 12 bases between. CDR3 in amino acids: CAWSVPRGRNTEAFF. In DNA, the CDR3 is TGTGCCTGGAGTGTACCTCGGGGGCGGAACACTGAAGCTTTCTTT.

The rearrangement uses TRBV7-3 and TRBJ2-5, with TRBD2 matching 14 bases. V dropped 5 bases and J dropped 5; count of bases not matched to a gene: 4. The germline V gene encodes CDR1 SGHTA and CDR2 FQGTGA. The CDR3 extends over 15 amino acids. The CDR3 region has the DNA TGTGCCAGCAGCCGGACTAGCGGGAGGTTGGAGACCCAGTACTTC. As protein: CASSRTSGRLETQYF.

CDR3 bases: TGTGCCAGTAGTATTGGGAGACAGGGCTCCTACGAGCAGTACTTC. The encoded protein is CASSIGRQGSYEQYF. The chain employs TRBV19 and TRBJ2-7; TRBD1 matches 7 bases. The CDR3 extends over 15 amino acids. CDR1 is LNHDA, CDR2 SQIVND, per germline (reference sequence). The V and J ends lost 3 bases and 0 bases, in that order; junction bases with no gene match: 5.

V usage is TRBV5-1 and J usage is TRBJ2-1; either TRBD1 or TRBD2 may supply D (5 bases each). This CDR3 spans 14 amino acids. The V and J ends lost 4 bases and 8 bases respectively, with 16 bases between them. Germline loops: CDR1 SGHRS, CDR2 YFSETQ. As DNA, the CDR3 is TGCGCCAGCAGCCGCGGGCAGGGCGGCGATGAGCAGTTCTTC. Amino acids: CASSRGQGGDEQFF.

The chain uses TRBV6-6 and TRBJ2-7; the D is unclear. The length of the CDR3 is 14 residues. Trimming cost V 0 bases and J 2 bases, with 8 bases left between them. Germline loops: CDR1 MNHNY, CDR2 SVGAGI (reference sequence). Written as DNA, the CDR3 is TGTGCCAGCAGTTACTCCGACAATCCCTACGAGCAGTACTTC. Translation: CASSYSDNPYEQYF.

The rearrangement links TRBV10-1 to TRBJ2-7; 7 positions agree with TRBD1. This CDR3 region has 13 residues. With V trimmed by 5 bases and J by 0 bases, 1 base remained unmatched. Germline V gives CDR1 WNHNN, CDR2 SYGVQD (reference sequence). CDR3 residues: CASSRQGSYEQYF. Here the CDR3 DNA reads TGCGCCAGCAGTCGACAGGGCTCCTACGAGCAGTACTTC.

V usage is TRBV4-2 and J usage is TRBJ2-5; 11 bases agree with TRBD2. This CDR3 is 17 amino acids long. J was trimmed by 2 bases and V by 0 bases; bases with no gene match: 5. Germline CDR1 and CDR2: LGHNA and YNFKEQ. In nucleotides, the CDR3 is TGTGCCAGCAGCCAAGAGGCTAGCGGGGGGCTACAAGAGACCCAGTACTTC. Translation gives CASSQEASGGLQETQYF.

This chain's CDR3 is CASAPFAGPTEAFF. DNA for the CDR3: TGTGCTAGTGCCCCATTCGCGGGACCTACTGAAGCTTTCTTT. This chain uses TRBV12-5 with TRBJ1-1; possible D gene TRBD1, 5 bases. Trimming removed 7 bases at V and 5 bases at J, with 17 bases between. CDR1 is LGHNT and CDR2 is FRNRAP in the germline V gene. The CDR3 sequence is 14 residues long.

The gene calls are TRBV28 and TRBJ2-7, with a weak D call TRBD1 (6 bases). The germline V gene has CDR1 MDHEN and CDR2 SYDVKM. The germline V and J ends were trimmed by 5 bases and 3 bases, with 11 bases remaining between them. This CDR3 contains 13 residues. For the CDR3, the DNA is TGTGCCAGCAGTCTTGGGACATTCTACGAGCAGTACTTC. This encodes CASSLGTFYEQYF.

The chain uses TRBV28 and TRBJ1-2; no firm D call. The germline V and J ends were trimmed by 7 bases and 0 bases, with 9 bases remaining between them. The CDR3 covers 13 residues. Germline V gene sequence: CDR1 MDHEN, CDR2 SYDVKM. In DNA form, the CDR3 reads TGTGCCAGCAAGTTGGTTGCTAACTATGGCTACACCTTC. Translated: CASKLVANYGYTF.